What follows describes a single TCR beta chain. The sample is drawn from a study of blood T cell repertoires in COVID-19. Study information: Sites in the United States, Italy and Spain provided acute and convalescent COVID-19 samples. PBMCs, B-cell-depleted T cells, or T cells were the source of the cDNA or gDNA that made up the material.

The CDR3 totals 15 residues. Looked up from germline, CDR1 is MNHNY and CDR2 is SVGAGI (reference sequence). The germline V and J ends were trimmed by 4 bases and 5 bases, with 12 bases remaining between them. Per the original methods: Amplified reference gene primers provided the basis for estimating nucleated cell counts. Assay used: immunoSEQ multiplex PCR; TCRdb lists only in-frame clones, some missing. That table furnishes V, J and clone size, whereas the DNA furnished D and trimming. Of about 87,000 clones in the sample, around 84% are singletons; the top ten hold about 5%. The clonotype originates from a man aged 40-49 years with acute or convalescent COVID-19. What was sequenced was peripheral blood. V is TRBV6-6 and J is TRBJ1-6; tentative D call: TRBD1 (6 bases). The CDR3 sequence is CASSSPRTDNSPLHF. CDR3 sequence (DNA): TGTGCCAGCAGTTCGCCCAGGACAGATAATTCACCCCTCCACTTT.